Given below is one TCR beta chain in context. Its antigen remains unknown. Genomic DNA from each subset was divided evenly over several immunoSEQ plates. TCRdb keeps only in-frame clones here, not all; method: immunoSEQ multiplex PCR. Here the sample spans 1,400,000 or so clones, about 98.5% being singletons. This entry is derived from a study of shared clonotypes between healthy human individuals. General observations from the study: Researchers found naive subsets generally carried larger estimated richness than memory subsets.

Memory CD4+ cells were the fraction left after CD45RA+ naive selection. The sample taken for sequencing was naive CD4+ T cells sorted from blood. The subset was: CD45RA+ positively selected. This receptor was taken from a man aged 30 to 45 in good health.

Here the CDR3 reads CASSQEGQGKTYF. The CDR3 bases are TGCGCCAGCAGCCAAGAGGGACAGGGTAAGACGTACTTC. The chain carries TRBV4-3 and TRBJ2-7, with 9 nucleotides matching TRBD1. This CDR3 has 13 amino acids. Germline CDR1 LGHNA, CDR2 YSLEER. Losses at the gene ends were 0 bases for V and 12 bases for J; bases not matched to a gene: 6.